This T cell receptor beta chain was captured by sequencing in a study of beta chain features in type 1 diabetes. Findings of the study overall: Shorter TCRB CDR3s, moderately but significantly so, were found in Type 1 diabetes patients in all four CD4+ subsets.

Sequencing targeted expressed TCRB transcripts, as all isolated RNA had been reverse transcribed. Assay: immunoSEQ multiplex PCR; the TCRdb copy retains only in-frame clones and omits some. The repertoire holds hundreds of thousands of clones, with roughly 12% as singletons. In its sample, this clone was seen a few times. As yet, its antigen is unknown. A single heparinised draw of roughly 110 mL on average was taken per donor. Germline CDR1 is PRHDT and CDR2 is FYEKMQ (reference sequence). CDR3 size: 15 residues. V trimming: 5 bases; J trimming: 2 bases; junction bases outside the gene matches: 5. The rearrangement joins TRBV13 to TRBJ2-3, with 9 positions matching TRBD2. The clonotype comes from a woman younger than 30 with type 1 diabetes. Specimen: naive CD4+ T cells from blood. The CDR3 loop reads CASSALAGNTDTQYF. The CDR3 nucleotides read TGTGCCAGCAGCGCCCTAGCGGGGAACACAGATACGCAGTATTTT.